This T cell receptor (beta chain) derives from a study of T cell responses to AZD1222 COVID-19 vaccine. In this sample, this clone turned up once. TCRdb's table, derived via immunoSEQ multiplex PCR, lists solely in-frame clones and lacks some. This table has 40,000 to 65,000 clones, about 81% appearing once. There are 15 residues in the CDR3. The source is an adult in good health. The rearrangement links TRBV12-2 to TRBJ2-2. TRBV12-2 is a documented pseudogene. The material was peripheral blood, obtained on day 0 of AZD1222 vaccination. Here the CDR3 DNA reads TGTGCAAGTCGCTTAGCGTATATCTCGCCCGGGGAGCTGTTTTTT. It specifies CASRLAYISPGELFF.